This T cell receptor beta chain was sequenced for a study of shared clonotypes between healthy human individuals. The repertoire was sequenced with immunoSEQ multiplex PCR; TCRdb's copy has only in-frame clones and lacks some. The data show about 1 million clones, around 74% seen once. J was trimmed by 3 bases and V by 1 base; bases with no gene match: 10. Germline V gene lookup returns CDR1 SGHRS and CDR2 YFSETQ. The CDR3 runs to 18 residues. The sample was memory CD4+ T cells sorted from blood. The subset is: CD45RA-negative fraction. The chain employs TRBV5-1 and TRBJ2-6; TRBD1 aligns across 7 bases. This TCR was sampled from a man between 18 and 29 years old in good health. CDR3 region: CASSLPTGVGSGANVLTF. The CDR3 DNA reads as TGCGCCAGCAGCTTGCCCACAGGGGTTGGAAGTGGGGCCAACGTCCTGACTTTC. The whole variable domain, remainder taken from reference TRBV5-1 and TRBJ2-6, is KAGVTQTPRYLIKTRGQQVTLSCSPISGHRSVSWYQQTPGQGLQFLFEYFSETQRNKGNFPGRFSGRQFSNSRSEMNVSTLELGDSALYLCASSLPTGVGSGANVLTFGAGSRLTVL.